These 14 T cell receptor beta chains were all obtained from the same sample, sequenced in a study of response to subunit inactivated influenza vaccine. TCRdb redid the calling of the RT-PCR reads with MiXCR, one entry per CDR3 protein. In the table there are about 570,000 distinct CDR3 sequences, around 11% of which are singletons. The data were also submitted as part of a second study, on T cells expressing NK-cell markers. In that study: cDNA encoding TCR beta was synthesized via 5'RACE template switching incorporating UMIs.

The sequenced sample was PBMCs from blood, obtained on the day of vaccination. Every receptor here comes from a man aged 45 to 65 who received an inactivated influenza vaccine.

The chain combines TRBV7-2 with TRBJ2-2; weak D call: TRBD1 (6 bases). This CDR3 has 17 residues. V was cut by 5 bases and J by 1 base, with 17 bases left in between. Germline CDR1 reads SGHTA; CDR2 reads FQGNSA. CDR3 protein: CASSPSWQGQNTGELFF. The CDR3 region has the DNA TGTGCCAGCAGCCCTAGCTGGCAGGGGCAGAACACCGGGGAGCTGTTTTTT.

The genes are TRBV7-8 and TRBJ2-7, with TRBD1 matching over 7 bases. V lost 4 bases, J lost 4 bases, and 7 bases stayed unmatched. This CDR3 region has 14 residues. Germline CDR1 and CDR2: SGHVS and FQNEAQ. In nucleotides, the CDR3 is TGTGCCAGCAGCTGGATCGGGACAGTTTACGAGCAGTACTTC. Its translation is CASSWIGTVYEQYF.

The DNA of the CDR3 is TGTGCCAGCAGCTACCGCGAGAGCGAGCAGTACTTC. Amino acids: CASSYRESEQYF. The chain is built from TRBV7-2 and TRBJ2-7, with D hard to call. This CDR3 spans 12 amino acids. Trimming took off 4 bases at V and 6 bases at J, with 10 bases between the two ends. Germline values: CDR1 SGHTA, CDR2 FQGNSA.

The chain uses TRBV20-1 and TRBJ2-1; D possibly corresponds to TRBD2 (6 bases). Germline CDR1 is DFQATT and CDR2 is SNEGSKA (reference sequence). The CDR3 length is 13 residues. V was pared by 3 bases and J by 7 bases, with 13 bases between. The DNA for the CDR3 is TGCAGTGCTAGCAAAGGGAGCGGGAATGAGCAGTTCTTC. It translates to CSASKGSGNEQFF.

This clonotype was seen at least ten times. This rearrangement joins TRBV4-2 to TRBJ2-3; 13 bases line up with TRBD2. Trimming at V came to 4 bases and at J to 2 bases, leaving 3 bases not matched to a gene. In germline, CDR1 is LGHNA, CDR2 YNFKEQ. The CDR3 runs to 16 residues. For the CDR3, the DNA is TGTGCCAGCAGCCTAACTAGCGGGGGGGCCACAGATACGCAGTATTTT. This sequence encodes CASSLTSGGATDTQYF.

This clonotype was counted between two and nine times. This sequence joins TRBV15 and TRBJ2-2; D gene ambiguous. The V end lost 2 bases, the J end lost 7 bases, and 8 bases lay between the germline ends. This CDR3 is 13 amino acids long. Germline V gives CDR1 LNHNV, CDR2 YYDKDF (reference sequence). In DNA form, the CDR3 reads TGTGCCACCAGCAGACAGATTGGCGGGGAGCTGTTTTTT. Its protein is CATSRQIGGELFF.

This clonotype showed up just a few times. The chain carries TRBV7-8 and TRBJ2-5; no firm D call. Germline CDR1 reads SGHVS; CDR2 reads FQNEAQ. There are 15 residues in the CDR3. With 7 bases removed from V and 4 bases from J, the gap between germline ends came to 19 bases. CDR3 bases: TGTGCCAGCACCATGGGAACGGTGCGTGGAGAGACCCAGTACTTC. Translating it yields CASTMGTVRGETQYF.

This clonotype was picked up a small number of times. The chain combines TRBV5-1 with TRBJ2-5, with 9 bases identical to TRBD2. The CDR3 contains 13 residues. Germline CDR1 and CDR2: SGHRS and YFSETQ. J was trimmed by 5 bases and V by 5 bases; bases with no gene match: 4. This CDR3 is CASRWTSEETQYF. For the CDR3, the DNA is TGCGCCAGCAGGTGGACTAGCGAGGAGACCCAGTACTTC.

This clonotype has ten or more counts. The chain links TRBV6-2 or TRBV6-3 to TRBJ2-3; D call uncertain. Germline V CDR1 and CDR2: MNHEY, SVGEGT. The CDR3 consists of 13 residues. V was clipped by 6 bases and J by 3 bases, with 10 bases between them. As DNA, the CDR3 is TGTGCCAGCAGCCGCAGACGGACAGATACGCAGTATTTT. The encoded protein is CASSRRRTDTQYF.

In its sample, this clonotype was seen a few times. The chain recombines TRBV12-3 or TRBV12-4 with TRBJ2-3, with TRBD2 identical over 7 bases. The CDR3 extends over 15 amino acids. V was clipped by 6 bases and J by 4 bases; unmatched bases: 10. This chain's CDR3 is CASSPGGRAADTQYF. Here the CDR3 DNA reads TGTGCCAGCAGCCCTGGGGGGAGGGCCGCAGATACGCAGTATTTT.

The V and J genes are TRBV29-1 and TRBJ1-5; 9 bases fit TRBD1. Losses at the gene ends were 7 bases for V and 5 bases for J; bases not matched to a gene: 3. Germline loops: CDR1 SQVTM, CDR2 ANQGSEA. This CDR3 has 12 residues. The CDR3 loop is CSARQGDQPQHF. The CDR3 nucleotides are TGCAGCGCCCGACAGGGGGATCAGCCCCAGCATTTT.

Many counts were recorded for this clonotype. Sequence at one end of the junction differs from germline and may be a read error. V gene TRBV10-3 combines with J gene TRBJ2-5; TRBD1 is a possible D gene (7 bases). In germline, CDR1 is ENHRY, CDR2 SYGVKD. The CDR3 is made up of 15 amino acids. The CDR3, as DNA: TGTGCCATCAGGGAGTCGGGGGACAGTAAAGAGACCCAGTACTTC. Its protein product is CAIRESGDSKETQYF.

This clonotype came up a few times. The CDR3 reads CASSLGPLGTGELFF. The CDR3 DNA reads TGTGCCAGCAGCTTGGGCCCCCTTGGGACCGGGGAGCTGTTTTTT. The V and J genes are TRBV7-9 and TRBJ2-2; D ambiguous. The CDR3 has 15 amino acids. V was pared by 3 bases and J by 5 bases, with 13 bases between. Germline assignment: CDR1 SEHNR and CDR2 FQNEAQ (reference sequence). The complete variable domain, with remaining parts taken from reference TRBV7-9 and TRBJ2-2, reads DTGVSQNPRHKITKRGQNVTFRCDPISEHNRLYWYRQTLGQGPEFLTYFQNEAQLEKSRLLSDRFSAERPKGSFSTLEIQRTEQGDSAMYLCASSLGPLGTGELFFGEGSRLTVL.

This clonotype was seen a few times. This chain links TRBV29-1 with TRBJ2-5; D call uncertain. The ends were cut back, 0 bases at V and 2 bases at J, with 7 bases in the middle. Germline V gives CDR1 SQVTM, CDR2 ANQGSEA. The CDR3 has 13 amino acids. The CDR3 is CSVEDAQQETQYF. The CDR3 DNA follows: TGCAGCGTTGAAGATGCACAGCAAGAGACCCAGTACTTC. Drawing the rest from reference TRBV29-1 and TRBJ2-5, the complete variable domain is SAVISQKPSRDICQRGTSLTIQCQVDSQVTMMFWYRQQPGQSLTLIATANQGSEATYESGFVIDKFPISRPNLTFSTLTVSNMSPEDSSIYLCSVEDAQQETQYFGPGTRLLVL.